This is a list of T cell receptor beta chains from one sample in a study of OX40 agonist ivuxolimab in advanced cancers. The assay was immunoSEQ multiplex PCR, and TCRdb's table has in-frame clones only and misses some. Of around 76,000 clones in the sample, roughly 85% were seen once. Specimen: CD4+ or CD8+ T cells sorted from blood, collected in a trial of the OX40 agonist ivuxolimab. These receptors were obtained from an adult with an advanced solid tumor such as melanoma, head and neck, liver or kidney cancer. Each CDR3 is given with its conserved first and last residue. A D gene is named only where the DNA matches it firmly. Only some rows state a clone size, as once, few, many or a class for expanded clones.

cdr3_nt,cdr3_aa,v_call,d_call,j_call,clone_size
TGTGCCTGGAGTGTACGGGGGGGACGGATAGATACGCAGTATTTT,CAWSVRGGRIDTQYF,TRBV30,TRBD2,TRBJ2-3,NA
TGTGCCAGCAGTTACGGCTCAGGGCTTTTAAACATTCAGTACTTC,CASSYGSGLLNIQYF,TRBV6-6,NA,TRBJ2-4,NA
TGTGCCATCAGTGAACGGGTGGCTTCCTACGAGCAGTACTTC,CAISERVASYEQYF,TRBV10-3,NA,TRBJ2-7,NA
TGTGCCAGCAGCTTAGGGCGGCAGGGAGGGTTTTGCTATGGCTACACCTTC,CASSLGRQGGFCYGYTF,TRBV11-3,NA,TRBJ1-2,NA
TGTGCCAGTTATCGACAGTCCGCTGGCTACACCTTC,CASYRQSAGYTF,TRBV25-1,NA,TRBJ1-2,NA
TGCGCCAGCAGCCAAGGGGCGGGGACTAGCGGGGAACTGCAGTTCTTC,CASSQGAGTSGELQFF,TRBV4-3,TRBD2,TRBJ2-1,few
TGTGCCAGCAGCACGGGGAATGGCGGCTACACCTTC,CASSTGNGGYTF,TRBV5-8,NA,TRBJ1-2,NA
TGCAGCGTTGGGTCGCAGGGCGAGCAGTTCTTC,CSVGSQGEQFF,TRBV29-1,NA,TRBJ2-1,NA
TGCGCCAGCAGTCGGAGCGGGGGGACGAATGAGCAGTTCTTC,CASSRSGGTNEQFF,TRBV5-1,TRBD2,TRBJ2-1,NA
TGTGCCAGCAGCTTAGGAAGTCTCCAAGAGACCCAGTACTTC,CASSLGSLQETQYF,TRBV7-8,NA,TRBJ2-5,NA
TGTGCCAGCAGCTTAGTTAACAGGGGTCCCGGGGAGCTGTTTTTT,CASSLVNRGPGELFF,TRBV7-9,TRBD1,TRBJ2-2,few
TGTGCCAGCTCACCACCCCGATCGACAGGGGTCTTCTACGAGCAGTACTTC,CASSPPRSTGVFYEQYF,TRBV18,TRBD1,TRBJ2-7,NA
TGTGCCAGCAGCTTGGCCGGACAGGGGCGTAAGTCGGTTTTT,CASSLAGQGRKSVF,TRBV5-4,TRBD1,TRBJ1-4,NA
TGCGCCAGCAGCTTGGGGGGGACCGATTACTATGGCTACACCTTC,CASSLGGTDYYGYTF,TRBV5-1,NA,TRBJ1-2,NA
TGTGCCAGTATGCGGACAGGGAATAATTCACCCCTCCACTTT,CASMRTGNNSPLHF,TRBV19,TRBD1,TRBJ1-6,NA
TGTGCCTGGAGTGTACGAGATGAGCAGTTCTTC,CAWSVRDEQFF,TRBV30,NA,TRBJ2-1,NA
TGTGCCAGCACCGCTAGGGGGGGGATACAAGAGACCCAGTACTTC,CASTARGGIQETQYF,TRBV11-1,NA,TRBJ2-5,NA
TGTGCCAGCTCACCTAGCCCGCAGGACACTGAAGCTTTCTTT,CASSPSPQDTEAFF,TRBV18,NA,TRBJ1-1,NA
TGTGCCAGCAGCCCAAGGTCCCTGGGAAACACCATATATTTT,CASSPRSLGNTIYF,TRBV7-2,NA,TRBJ1-3,once
TGTGCCAGTAGTCAAAAAGCAGGGATATCCGCCTACGAGCAGTACTTC,CASSQKAGISAYEQYF,TRBV19,NA,TRBJ2-7,NA
TGTGCCAGCAGTATAGTAACAGGGACGGGAACCGGGGAGCTGTTTTTT,CASSIVTGTGTGELFF,TRBV27,NA,TRBJ2-2,NA
TGTGCCAGCAGTGTTTCGGGGACTGACACAGATACGCAGTATTTT,CASSVSGTDTDTQYF,TRBV2,NA,TRBJ2-3,NA
TGTGCCAGCAGCGTAAGACAGGGCGACACAGATACGCAGTATTTT,CASSVRQGDTDTQYF,TRBV9,TRBD1,TRBJ2-3,NA
TGTGCCAGCAGTTCCCCACCCGGGGAGCTGTTTTTT,CASSSPPGELFF,TRBV6-5,NA,TRBJ2-2,NA
TGTGCCAGCAGCACAGGGGCGAACTATGGCTACACCTTC,CASSTGANYGYTF,TRBV7-8,TRBD1,TRBJ1-2,NA
TGCAGCGTTGGGGCAGGGGAAGAGACCCAGTACTTC,CSVGAGEETQYF,TRBV29-1,NA,TRBJ2-5,many
TGTGCCAGCAGCCCTGTGCTAGAGACCCAGTACTTC,CASSPVLETQYF,TRBV7-8,NA,TRBJ2-5,NA
TGTGCCAGCAGTGAAGGCGGGGCTACTAACTATGGCTACACCTTC,CASSEGGATNYGYTF,TRBV6-1,NA,TRBJ1-2,NA
TGCGCCAGCAGCTCTCAGGGACGTGAGCAGTTCTTC,CASSSQGREQFF,TRBV5-1,NA,TRBJ2-1,NA